In its sample, the clone carrying this T cell receptor (beta chain) was seen once. The antigen is undetermined. This sample is drawn from a study of a mutant IDH1 vaccine in newly diagnosed glioma. On the study more broadly: Averaging about 37 years of age, treated patients were about 60% male and around 38% female. Study-level points and caveats: Of all patients, 93.3% showed vaccine-induced immune responses.

Time point noted: baseline, week 1 (first vaccination visit). The treatment denotes: pre-vaccination baseline after standard-of-care therapy. V was cut by 10 bases and J by 5 bases, with 15 bases left in between. Germline values: CDR1 MNHEY, CDR2 SMNVEV (reference sequence). The CDR3 covers 13 residues. Only in-frame clones appear in the TCRdb table, and some are missing; sequencing was by immunoSEQ multiplex PCR. The profile covers over 75,000 clones, with roughly 75% appearing a single time and 6.5% to 9.5% taken by the ten largest. V usage is TRBV27 and J usage is TRBJ1-5; maybe TRBD1 (5 bases). The sequencing here drew on PBMCs, taken from a glioma patient treated with radiotherapy, temozolomide or both. The TCR originated in a man in his forties with glioma. The CDR3 is CATRDSPDQPQHF. The CDR3 nucleotides are TGTGCCACTCGGGACTCTCCGGATCAGCCCCAGCATTTT.